The present TCR beta chain was sequenced within a study of T cell responses to AZD1222 COVID-19 vaccine. Study information: Pooling covered second doses at about 4 or about 12 weeks.

Libraries were prepared by immunoSEQ multiplex PCR; TCRdb keeps only in-frame clonotypes and omits some of them. The table has fewer than 200,000 clones, more than 80% seen once. J gave up 5 bases and V 4 bases, and 7 bases lay outside the gene matches. CDR1 and CDR2 from the germline V gene are MNHEY and SMNVEV (reference sequence). CDR3 length: 14 residues. This clonotype originated in an adult in good health. The rearrangement uses TRBV27 and TRBJ2-5; 7 bases map to TRBD2. Source: peripheral blood, taken on day 0 of AZD1222 vaccination. CDR3 residues: CASSWGGRFETQYF. The DNA for the CDR3 is TGTGCCAGCAGTTGGGGCGGGAGATTTGAGACCCAGTACTTC.